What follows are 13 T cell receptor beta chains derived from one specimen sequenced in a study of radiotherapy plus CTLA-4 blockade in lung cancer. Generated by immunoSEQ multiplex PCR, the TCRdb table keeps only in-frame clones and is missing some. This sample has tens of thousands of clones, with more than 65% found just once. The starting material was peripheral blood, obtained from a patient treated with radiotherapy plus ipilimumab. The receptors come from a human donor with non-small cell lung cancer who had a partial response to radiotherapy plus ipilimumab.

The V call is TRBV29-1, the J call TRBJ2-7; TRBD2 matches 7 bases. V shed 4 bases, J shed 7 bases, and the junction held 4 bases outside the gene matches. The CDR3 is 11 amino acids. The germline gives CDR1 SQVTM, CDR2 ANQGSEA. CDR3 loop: CSVGGGKEQYF. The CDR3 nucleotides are TGCAGCGTTGGCGGGGGTAAGGAGCAGTACTTC.

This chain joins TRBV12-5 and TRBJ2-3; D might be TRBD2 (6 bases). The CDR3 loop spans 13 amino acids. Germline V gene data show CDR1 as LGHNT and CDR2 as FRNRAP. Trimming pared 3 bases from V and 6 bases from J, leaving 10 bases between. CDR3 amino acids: CASGFGTRDTQYF. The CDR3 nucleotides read TGTGCTAGTGGTTTCGGGACTCGGGATACGCAGTATTTT.

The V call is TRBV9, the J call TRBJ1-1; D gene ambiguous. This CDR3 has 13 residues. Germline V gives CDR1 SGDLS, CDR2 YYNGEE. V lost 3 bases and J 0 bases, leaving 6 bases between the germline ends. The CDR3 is CASSASMNTEAFF. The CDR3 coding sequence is TGTGCCAGCAGCGCGAGCATGAACACTGAAGCTTTCTTT.

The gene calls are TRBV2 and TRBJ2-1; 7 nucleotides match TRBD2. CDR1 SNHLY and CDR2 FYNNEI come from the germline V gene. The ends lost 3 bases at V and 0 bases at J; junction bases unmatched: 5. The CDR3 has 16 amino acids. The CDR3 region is CASSDRGVHSYNEQFF. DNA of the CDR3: TGTGCCAGCAGTGACCGGGGGGTCCACTCCTACAATGAGCAGTTCTTC.

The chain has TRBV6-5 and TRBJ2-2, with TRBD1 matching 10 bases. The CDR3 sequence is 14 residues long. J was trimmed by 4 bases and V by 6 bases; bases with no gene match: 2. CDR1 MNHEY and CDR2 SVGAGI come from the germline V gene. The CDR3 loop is CASSRTGGTGELFF. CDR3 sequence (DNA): TGTGCCAGCAGCAGGACAGGGGGCACCGGGGAGCTGTTTTTT.

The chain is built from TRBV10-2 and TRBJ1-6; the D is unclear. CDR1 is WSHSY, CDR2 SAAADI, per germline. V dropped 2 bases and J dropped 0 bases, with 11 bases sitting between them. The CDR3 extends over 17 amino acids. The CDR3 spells CASSEEAGSSYNSPLHF. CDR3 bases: TGCGCCAGCAGTGAGGAGGCTGGAAGCTCCTATAATTCACCCCTCCACTTT.

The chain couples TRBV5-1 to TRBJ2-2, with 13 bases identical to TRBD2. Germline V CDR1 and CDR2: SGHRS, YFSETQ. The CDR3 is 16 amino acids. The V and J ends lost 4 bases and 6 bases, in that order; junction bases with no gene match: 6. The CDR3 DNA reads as TGCGCCAGCAGCCCGGAACTAGCGGGGGGGCCCGGGGAGCTGTTTTTT. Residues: CASSPELAGGPGELFF.

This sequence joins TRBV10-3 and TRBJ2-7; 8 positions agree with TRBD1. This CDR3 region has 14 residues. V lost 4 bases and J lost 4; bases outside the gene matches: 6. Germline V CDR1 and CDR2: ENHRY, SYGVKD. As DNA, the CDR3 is TGTGCCATCAGTGGGGCAGGGGGCTCTTACGAGCAGTACTTC. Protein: CAISGAGGSYEQYF.

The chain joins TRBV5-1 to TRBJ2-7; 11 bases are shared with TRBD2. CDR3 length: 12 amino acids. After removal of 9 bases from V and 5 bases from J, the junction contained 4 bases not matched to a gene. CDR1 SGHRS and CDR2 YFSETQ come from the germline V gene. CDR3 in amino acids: CANGTSGDEQYF. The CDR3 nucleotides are TGCGCCAACGGGACTAGCGGAGACGAGCAGTACTTC.

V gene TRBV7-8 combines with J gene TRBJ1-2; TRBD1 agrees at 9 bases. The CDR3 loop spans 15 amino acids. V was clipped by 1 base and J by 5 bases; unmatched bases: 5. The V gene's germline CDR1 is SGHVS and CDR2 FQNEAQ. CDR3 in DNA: TGTGCCAGCAGCTTAGGACAGGGGGGTCGGTATGGCTACACCTTC. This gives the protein CASSLGQGGRYGYTF.

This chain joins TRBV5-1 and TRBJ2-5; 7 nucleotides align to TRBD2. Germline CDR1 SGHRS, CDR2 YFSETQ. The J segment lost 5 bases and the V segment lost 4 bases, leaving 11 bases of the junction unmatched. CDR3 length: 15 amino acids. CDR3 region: CASSPPGLKEETQYF. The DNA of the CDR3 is TGCGCCAGCAGCCCACCGGGACTAAAGGAGGAGACCCAGTACTTC.

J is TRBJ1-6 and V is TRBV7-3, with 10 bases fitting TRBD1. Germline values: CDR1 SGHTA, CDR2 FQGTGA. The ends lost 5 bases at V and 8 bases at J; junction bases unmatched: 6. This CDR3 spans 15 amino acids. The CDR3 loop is CASSASGTGDSPLHF. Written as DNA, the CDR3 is TGTGCCAGCAGCGCCTCCGGGACAGGGGATTCACCCCTCCACTTT. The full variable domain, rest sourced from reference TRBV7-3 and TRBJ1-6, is GAGVSQTPSNKVTEKGKYVELRCDPISGHTALYWYRQSLGQGPEFLIYFQGTGAADDSGLPNDRFFAVRPEGSVSTLKIQRTERGDSAVYLCASSASGTGDSPLHFGNGTRLTVT.

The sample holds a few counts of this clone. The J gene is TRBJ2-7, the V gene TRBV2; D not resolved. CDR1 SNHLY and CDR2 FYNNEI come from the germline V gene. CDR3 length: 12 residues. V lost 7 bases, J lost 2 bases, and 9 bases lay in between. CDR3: CASNHRAYEQYF. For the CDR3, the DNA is TGTGCCAGCAATCACAGAGCCTACGAGCAGTACTTC. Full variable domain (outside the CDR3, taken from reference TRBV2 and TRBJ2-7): EPEVTQTPSHQVTQMGQEVILRCVPISNHLYFYWYRQILGQKVEFLVSFYNNEISEKSEIFDDQFSVERPDGSNFTLKIRSTKLEDSAMYFCASNHRAYEQYFGPGTRLTVT.